The text below deals with one T cell receptor beta chain. The antigen is not known. With random hexamers, reverse transcription was performed on about 0.45 to 1 ug of RNA. The method of amplification for TCR beta CDR3 was immunoSEQ multiplex PCR, covering 54 Vbeta and 13 Jbeta. TCRdb called the immunoSEQ multiplex PCR reads again in MiXCR, with one record for every CDR3 protein. The sample yields roughly 200,000 distinct CDR3 sequences, around 90% seen once. This entry is derived from a study of CD8 T cells in Susac syndrome. Findings and caveats of the study: The CD4+ T cell repertoires in Susac syndrome did not show any clonal expansion.

Patients with Susac syndrome met diagnostic criteria that were recently defined for definite or probable disease. This sequence was found in a human donor with Susac syndrome. Sequencing used CD4+ T cells from PBMCs.

CDR3 nucleotides: TGTGCCAGTAGTATAGGACGGAAAAACTACGAGCAGTACTTC. This codes for CASSIGRKNYEQYF. The chain combines TRBV19 with TRBJ2-7; D is unresolved. Trimming took 1 base from V and 3 from J, leaving 10 bases between them. The CDR3 covers 14 residues. Looked up from germline, CDR1 is LNHDA and CDR2 is SQIVND (reference sequence).